Shown below are 13 T cell receptor beta chains from a single sample sequenced in a study of T-cell memory formation after mild COVID-19 (dated by TCRdb to 2020 to 2022). The library relied on 5' RACE. The instrument was an Illumina NovaSeq 6000. TCRdb applied fastp at Q25 and MiXCR to the public reads, then kept only in-frame beta chains. Records with the same CDR3 protein are collapsed into one entry carrying the most frequent genes and DNA. Present in this sample are around 7,200 distinct CDR3 sequences, roughly 30% of which were seen just once. Around 55% of the sample is taken by the ten largest. Sequencing was performed on PBMCs or a T cell subset sorted from them (not recorded which). The receptors originated from an adult woman who had mild COVID-19 (a few samples of this study predate the infection). The sample titles of this study are shuffled in the database, so cell type and time point are left out; the donor was told from shared clones.

By share of the sample, this clonotype is medium-sized. V is TRBV3-1 and J is TRBJ2-7; D gene unclear. The CDR3 length is 15 residues. Germline CDR1 is LGHDT and CDR2 is YNNKEL (reference sequence). The ends were cut back, 0 bases at V and 0 bases at J, with 9 bases in the middle. The CDR3 bases are TGTGCCAGCAGCCAAGATACATGGAGCTCCTACGAGCAGTACTTC. Protein: CASSQDTWSSYEQYF.

In its sample, this clonotype was seen a few times. V usage is TRBV6-6 and J usage is TRBJ2-2, with D perhaps matching TRBD1 (6 bases). The CDR3 spans 14 residues. Germline values: CDR1 MNHNY, CDR2 SVGAGI (reference sequence). V was trimmed by 8 bases and J by 0 bases, leaving 10 bases between them. The CDR3 sequence: CASRTGSNTGELFF. CDR3 nucleotides: TGTGCCAGCCGAACAGGGTCGAACACCGGGGAGCTGTTTTTT.

There are many counts of this clonotype. The CDR3 sequence: CASSLPTAYNEQFF. The DNA of the CDR3 is TGTGCCAGCAGCCTCCCGACAGCCTACAATGAGCAGTTCTTC. The rearrangement uses TRBV7-8 and TRBJ2-1; D is perhaps TRBD1 (5 bases). V was trimmed by 5 bases and J by 2 bases, leaving 10 bases between them. Germline loops: CDR1 SGHVS, CDR2 FQNEAQ. This CDR3 comprises 14 residues.

The chain combines TRBV12-3 or TRBV12-4 with TRBJ1-1; 8 bases fit TRBD1. The CDR3 runs 14 residues. V shed 6 bases, J shed 3 bases, and the junction held 6 bases outside the gene matches. The CDR3 DNA reads TGTGCCAGCAGGGGACAGGCCAGACACACTGAAGCTTTCTTT. It translates to CASRGQARHTEAFF.

This clonotype was counted ten times or more. The V gene is TRBV9, the J gene TRBJ2-3, with 9 nucleotides matching TRBD2. CDR1 and CDR2 (germline): SGDLS, YYNGEE. V lost 3 bases to trimming and J lost 3 bases; unmatched junction nucleotides: 5. CDR3 size: 15 residues. Written as DNA, the CDR3 is TGTGCCAGCAGCGGTGCGGGGGGGCGGACAGATACGCAGTATTTT. Translating gives CASSGAGGRTDTQYF. Based on the CDR3 plus reference TRBV9 and TRBJ2-3, the full variable domain is DSGVTQTPKHLITATGQRVTLRCSPRSGDLSVYWYQQSLDQGLQFLIQYYNGEERAKGNILERFSAQQFPDLHSELNLSSLELGDSALYFCASSGAGGRTDTQYFGPGTRLTVL.

This clonotype was seen many times. This chain links TRBV11-3 with TRBJ2-1, with D tentatively TRBD1 (6 bases). V lost 1 base and J 1 base, leaving 17 bases between the germline ends. CDR3 size: 18 residues. Germline CDR1 SGHNT, CDR2 YENEEA. Here the CDR3 reads CASSLGGWTEQSYNEQFF. The CDR3 nucleotides are TGTGCCAGCAGCTTAGGGGGGTGGACAGAACAATCCTACAATGAGCAGTTCTTC.

In its sample, this clonotype ranks as medium-sized (0.01 to 0.1%). The chain combines TRBV7-3 with TRBJ1-1; D unclear. Germline V CDR1 and CDR2: SGHTA, FQGTGA. This CDR3 has 15 amino acids. V was pared by 1 base and J by 4 bases, with 13 bases between. CDR3 sequence: CASSLIPGEGTEAFF. The CDR3 nucleotides read TGTGCCAGCAGCTTAATTCCAGGAGAGGGCACTGAAGCTTTCTTT.

By sample share, this clonotype is medium-sized. The CDR3 reads CASSIGGTNTGELFF. In nucleotides, the CDR3 is TGTGCCAGCAGCATCGGGGGAACGAACACCGGGGAGCTGTTTTTT. The chain combines TRBV6-6 with TRBJ2-2, with D perhaps matching TRBD2 (6 bases). Germline assignment: CDR1 MNHNY and CDR2 SVGAGI (reference sequence). Trimming removed 6 bases at V and 0 bases at J, with 11 bases between. CDR3 length equals 15 residues.

In this sample, this clonotype turned up many times. The V call is TRBV29-1, the J call TRBJ2-5; the match to TRBD1 covers 9 bases. Looked up from germline, CDR1 is SQVTM and CDR2 is ANQGSEA. The V and J ends lost 7 bases and 4 bases, in that order; junction bases with no gene match: 7. The CDR3 sequence is 13 residues long. The CDR3 bases are TGCAGCGCACGGGACAGGGACCGAGAGACCCAGTACTTC. Its protein is CSARDRDRETQYF.

This clonotype was observed many times. The CDR3, as DNA: TGTGCCAGCAGCCCGGGGACTAGCGGGGGGGCTTCCTACAATGAGCAGTTCTTC. Translating it yields CASSPGTSGGASYNEQFF. The chain is built from TRBV7-6 and TRBJ2-1; 16 bases match TRBD2. The CDR3 runs 18 residues. V lost 5 bases to trimming and J lost 1 base; unmatched junction nucleotides: 5. Germline V gene data show CDR1 as SGHVS and CDR2 as FNYEAQ.

The chain carries TRBV12-3 or TRBV12-4 and TRBJ2-5; D not resolved. The CDR3 is made up of 14 amino acids. Trimming stripped 1 base from V and 1 base from J, with 7 bases between. The DNA of the CDR3 is TGTGCCAGCAGTTTAGGGAACCGCCAAGAGACCCAGTACTTC. This encodes CASSLGNRQETQYF.

This clonotype was detected many times. The chain joins TRBV6-5 to TRBJ2-7, with 9 bases lining up with TRBD1. From germline, CDR1 is MNHEY and CDR2 SVGAGI. The CDR3 sequence is 16 residues long. The trim removed 6 bases at V and 6 bases at J, leaving 15 bases unmatched. DNA of the CDR3: TGTGCCAGCAGCCTTCCCGGGACAGGGACCGGGGGCGAGCAGTACTTC. This translates into CASSLPGTGTGGEQYF.

This rearrangement joins TRBV4-3 to TRBJ2-3; 13 nucleotides line up with TRBD2. Per germline, CDR1 LGHNA and CDR2 YSLEER. The CDR3 covers 19 residues. Losses at the gene ends were 1 base for V and 3 bases for J; bases not matched to a gene: 10. CDR3 coding DNA: TGCGCCAGCAGCCAAGCCCCACTGACTAGCGGGAGGATTACAGATACGCAGTATTTT. Translation: CASSQAPLTSGRITDTQYF.